The clone carrying this T cell receptor beta chain occurred a few times. This specimen comes from a study of cytomegalovirus exposure and HLA in healthy donors. The germline V gene has CDR1 SGDLS and CDR2 YYNGEE. The length of the CDR3 is 13 residues. V shed 4 bases and J shed 7 bases, with 13 bases lying between them. PCR amplification relied on 60 Vbeta primers (plus 13 Jbeta primers). TCRdb's table, derived via immunoSEQ multiplex PCR, lists solely in-frame clones and lacks some. The sample has around 49,000 clones; around 82% are singletons. The source of this sequence is a man aged 25-45 years in good health and CMV-seropositive. This rearrangement joins TRBV9 to TRBJ2-3; no clear D gene. The material sequenced was PBMCs. This CDR3 is CASSPTVSNTQYF. In nucleotides, the CDR3 is TGTGCCAGCAGCCCTACCGTTTCAAATACGCAGTATTTT. Complete variable domain (other parts from reference TRBV9 and TRBJ2-3): DSGVTQTPKHLITATGQRVTLRCSPRSGDLSVYWYQQSLDQGLQFLIQYYNGEERAKGNILERFSAQQFPDLHSELNLSSLELGDSALYFCASSPTVSNTQYFGPGTRLTVL.